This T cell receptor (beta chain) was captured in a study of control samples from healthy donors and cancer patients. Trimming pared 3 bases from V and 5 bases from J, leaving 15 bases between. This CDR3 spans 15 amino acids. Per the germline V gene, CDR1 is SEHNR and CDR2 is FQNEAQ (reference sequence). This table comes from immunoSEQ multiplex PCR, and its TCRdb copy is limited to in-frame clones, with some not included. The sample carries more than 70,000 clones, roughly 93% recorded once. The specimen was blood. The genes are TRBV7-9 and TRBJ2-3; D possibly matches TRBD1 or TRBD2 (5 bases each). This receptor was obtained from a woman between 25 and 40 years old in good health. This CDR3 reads CASSLGRGTGDTQYF. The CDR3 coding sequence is TGTGCCAGCAGCTTGGGTCGAGGGACGGGAGATACGCAGTATTTT.